This is a list of T cell receptor beta chains from one sample in a study of OX40 agonist ivuxolimab in advanced cancers. Using immunoSEQ multiplex PCR, the repertoire was profiled, and TCRdb retains in-frame clones only, with some absent. The sample yields approximately 56,000 clones, over 80% seen once. The source was CD4+ or CD8+ T cells sorted from blood, collected in a trial of the OX40 agonist ivuxolimab. Every receptor here comes from an adult with an advanced solid tumor such as melanoma, head and neck, liver or kidney cancer. Both conserved end residues are part of each CDR3. A D gene is named only where the DNA matches it firmly. Expanded clones get a size class; other rows say once, few or many, or leave the size out.

len: 16; abundance: once; j_gene: TRBJ1-2; v_gene: TRBV13; d_gene: .; CDR3nt: TGTGCCAGCAGCTTAAAGGCCTCGGGGGCCCACTATGGCTACACCTTC; CDR3aa: CASSLKASGAHYGYTF
len: 14; abundance: .; j_gene: TRBJ2-3; v_gene: TRBV6-1; d_gene: .; CDR3nt: TGTGCCAGCGATCGTTGGCCCGCCACAGATACGCAGTATTTT; CDR3aa: CASDRWPATDTQYF
len: 13; abundance: .; j_gene: TRBJ1-1; v_gene: TRBV5-1; d_gene: .; CDR3nt: TGCGCCAGCAGCACTACGGGGAACACTGAAGCTTTCTTT; CDR3aa: CASSTTGNTEAFF
len: 14; abundance: .; j_gene: TRBJ2-7; v_gene: TRBV5-4; d_gene: .; CDR3nt: TGTGCCAGCAGCTTCCGGGATCCGACCTACGAGCAGTACTTC; CDR3aa: CASSFRDPTYEQYF
len: 15; abundance: .; j_gene: TRBJ2-2; v_gene: TRBV30; d_gene: .; CDR3nt: TGTGCCTGGGCGGTGGGGTTGAGGGCCACCGGGGAGCTGTTTTTT; CDR3aa: CAWAVGLRATGELFF
len: 12; abundance: .; j_gene: TRBJ2-7; v_gene: TRBV7-9; d_gene: .; CDR3nt: TGTGCCAGCAGTCAGGGGTCCTACGAGCAGTACTTC; CDR3aa: CASSQGSYEQYF
len: 14; abundance: .; j_gene: TRBJ1-5; v_gene: TRBV6-5; d_gene: .; CDR3nt: TGTGCCAGCACAGGACAGAACTACAATCAGCCCCAGCATTTT; CDR3aa: CASTGQNYNQPQHF
len: 12; abundance: medium-sized; j_gene: TRBJ1-5; v_gene: TRBV19; d_gene: .; CDR3nt: TGTGCCAGTAGTTCGCAGAGGCAGCCCCAGCATTTT; CDR3aa: CASSSQRQPQHF
len: 16; abundance: .; j_gene: TRBJ2-5; v_gene: TRBV5-4; d_gene: .; CDR3nt: TGTGCCAGCAGCTTGGGTTCTAGCGAGATAGGGGAGACCCAGTACTTC; CDR3aa: CASSLGSSEIGETQYF
len: 14; abundance: .; j_gene: TRBJ1-1; v_gene: TRBV5-4; d_gene: .; CDR3nt: TGTGCCAGCAGCTTCGGACAAGGGGACACTGAAGCTTTCTTT; CDR3aa: CASSFGQGDTEAFF
len: 14; abundance: .; j_gene: TRBJ1-2; v_gene: TRBV7-2; d_gene: TRBD1; CDR3nt: TGTGCCAGCAGCTTACTAGGGACAGGGAATGGCTACACCTTC; CDR3aa: CASSLLGTGNGYTF
len: 15; abundance: .; j_gene: TRBJ1-1; v_gene: TRBV10-1; d_gene: TRBD1; CDR3nt: TGCGCCAGCAGTGCCGACTACAGGGGTCGGGGTGAAGCTTTCTTT; CDR3aa: CASSADYRGRGEAFF
len: 13; abundance: .; j_gene: TRBJ2-5; v_gene: TRBV5-1; d_gene: .; CDR3nt: TGCGCCAGCAGACGGGACATTCAAGAGACCCAGTACTTC; CDR3aa: CASRRDIQETQYF
len: 15; abundance: .; j_gene: TRBJ2-6; v_gene: TRBV7-9; d_gene: .; CDR3nt: TGTGCCAGCAGCTTCTGGAACTCTGGGGCCAACGTCCTGACTTTC; CDR3aa: CASSFWNSGANVLTF
len: 15; abundance: once; j_gene: TRBJ2-3; v_gene: TRBV18; d_gene: TRBD1; CDR3nt: TGTGCCAGCTCCGTCCACAGGGGGGCTTCAGATACGCAGTATTTT; CDR3aa: CASSVHRGASDTQYF
len: 18; abundance: .; j_gene: TRBJ2-1; v_gene: TRBV12-1; d_gene: .; CDR3nt: TGTGCCAGCAGCAGCGGGGTGACAGCTGACCGGACCTACAATGAGCAGTTCTTC; CDR3aa: CASSSGVTADRTYNEQFF
len: 13; abundance: .; j_gene: TRBJ2-1; v_gene: TRBV11-2; d_gene: TRBD1; CDR3nt: TGTGCCAGCAGCTCGACAGGGGGCGATGAGCAGTTCTTC; CDR3aa: CASSSTGGDEQFF
len: 14; abundance: .; j_gene: TRBJ2-3; v_gene: TRBV28; d_gene: .; CDR3nt: TGTGCCAGCACCCCCGGGTGGCCAGTTCCTGCGCAGTATTTT; CDR3aa: CASTPGWPVPAQYF
len: 13; abundance: .; j_gene: TRBJ2-5; v_gene: TRBV7-2; d_gene: .; CDR3nt: TGTGCCAGCAGCCAAAAAAGGGTTGAGACCCAGTACTTC; CDR3aa: CASSQKRVETQYF
len: 13; abundance: .; j_gene: TRBJ1-1; v_gene: TRBV7-6; d_gene: TRBD1; CDR3nt: TGTGCCAGCAGCCACGGGACAGGGGGGGTTGCTTTCTTT; CDR3aa: CASSHGTGGVAFF
len: 16; abundance: once; j_gene: TRBJ2-7; v_gene: TRBV28; d_gene: .; CDR3nt: TGTGCCAGCAGTTCTATCAACAGACCTTTCTCCTACGAGCAGTACTTC; CDR3aa: CASSSINRPFSYEQYF
len: 12; abundance: .; j_gene: TRBJ1-6; v_gene: TRBV6-6; d_gene: .; CDR3nt: TGTGCCAGCAGTCCGGGCCAGTCACCCCTCCACTTT; CDR3aa: CASSPGQSPLHF
len: 16; abundance: .; j_gene: TRBJ2-6; v_gene: TRBV7-9; d_gene: .; CDR3nt: TGTGCCAGCAGCCCCCGCGCTGGAACTGGGGCCAACGTCCTGACTTTC; CDR3aa: CASSPRAGTGANVLTF
len: 14; abundance: .; j_gene: TRBJ1-5; v_gene: TRBV10-2; d_gene: TRBD1; CDR3nt: TGCGCCAGCAGGCCAGGGGGCGTTGATCAGCCCCAGCATTTT; CDR3aa: CASRPGGVDQPQHF
len: 15; abundance: once; j_gene: TRBJ2-3; v_gene: TRBV30; d_gene: .; CDR3nt: TGTGCCTGGAGTCGGCCAATAATTAACACAGATACGCAGTATTTT; CDR3aa: CAWSRPIINTDTQYF
len: 13; abundance: .; j_gene: TRBJ1-1; v_gene: TRBV6-5; d_gene: .; CDR3nt: TGTGCCACCGACTCATCGGGGGGTACTGAAGCTTTCTTT; CDR3aa: CATDSSGGTEAFF
len: 16; abundance: .; j_gene: TRBJ2-5; v_gene: TRBV9; d_gene: TRBD2; CDR3nt: TGTGCCAGCAGCGTAGGGGGAGGGACGGGACAAGAGACCCAGTACTTC; CDR3aa: CASSVGGGTGQETQYF